The entry that follows covers one TCR beta chain sequence. These data come from a study of siplizumab effects on memory and regulatory T cells. Trimming pared 1 base from V and 8 bases from J, leaving 11 bases between. This CDR3 region has 13 residues. Germline-derived CDR1 and CDR2 are SGHVS and FQNEAQ. Data came from immunoSEQ multiplex PCR; TCRdb stores just in-frame clones and leaves some out. Of 90,000 to 120,000 clones listed, 92% are singletons. This TCR derives from a human donor in good health. Input material: Tregs sorted from blood. This chain links TRBV7-8 with TRBJ1-1; no firm D call. CDR3 DNA: TGTGCCAGCAGCTTAGTGCGGAAAACGGAAGCTTTCTTT. This sequence encodes CASSLVRKTEAFF.